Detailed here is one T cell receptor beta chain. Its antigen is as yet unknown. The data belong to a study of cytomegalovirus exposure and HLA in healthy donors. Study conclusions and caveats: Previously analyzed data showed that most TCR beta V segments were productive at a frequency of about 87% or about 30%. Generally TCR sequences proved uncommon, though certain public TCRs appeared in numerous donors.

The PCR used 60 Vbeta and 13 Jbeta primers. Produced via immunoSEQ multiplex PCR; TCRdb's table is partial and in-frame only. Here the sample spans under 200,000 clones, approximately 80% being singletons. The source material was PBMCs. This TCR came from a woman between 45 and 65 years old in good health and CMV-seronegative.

Here the CDR3 reads CASSPGTGGSSYEQYF. The CDR3 DNA sequence: TGCGCCAGCAGCCCGGGGACAGGGGGTAGCTCCTACGAGCAGTACTTC. This chain connects TRBV5-1 to TRBJ2-7; 11 nucleotides agree with TRBD1. V was pared by 4 bases and J by 0 bases, with 6 bases of the junction left unmatched. The CDR3 is 16 residues long. Germline V gene sequence: CDR1 SGHRS, CDR2 YFSETQ. Variable domain in full (rest from reference TRBV5-1 and TRBJ2-7): KAGVTQTPRYLIKTRGQQVTLSCSPISGHRSVSWYQQTPGQGLQFLFEYFSETQRNKGNFPGRFSGRQFSNSRSEMNVSTLELGDSALYLCASSPGTGGSSYEQYFGPGTRLTVT.